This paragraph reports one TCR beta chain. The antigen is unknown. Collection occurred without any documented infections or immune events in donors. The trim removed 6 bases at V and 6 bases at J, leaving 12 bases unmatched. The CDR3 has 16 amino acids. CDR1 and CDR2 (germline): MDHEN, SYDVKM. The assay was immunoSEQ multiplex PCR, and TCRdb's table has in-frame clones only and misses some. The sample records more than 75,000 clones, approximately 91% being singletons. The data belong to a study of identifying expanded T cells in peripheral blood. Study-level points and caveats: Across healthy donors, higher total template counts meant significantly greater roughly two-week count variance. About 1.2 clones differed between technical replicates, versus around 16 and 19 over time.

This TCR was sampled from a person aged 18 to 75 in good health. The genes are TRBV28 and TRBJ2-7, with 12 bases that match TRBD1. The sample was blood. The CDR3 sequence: CASSPRLGTGGAEQYF. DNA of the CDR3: TGTGCCAGCAGCCCCAGGCTAGGGACAGGGGGCGCCGAGCAGTACTTC. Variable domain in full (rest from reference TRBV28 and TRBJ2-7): DVKVTQSSRYLVKRTGEKVFLECVQDMDHENMFWYRQDPGLGLRLIYFSYDVKMKEKGDIPEGYSVSREKKERFSLILESASTNQTSMYLCASSPRLGTGGAEQYFGPGTRLTVT.